The clone carrying this TCR beta chain was counted many times. The time point denotes: patch test 2, 6 weeks after DPC sensitization. Treatment defined: therapeutic diphenylcyclopropenone sensitization with weekly scalp DPC. These data belong to a study of human T cells and chemical hapten exposure. Background on the study: The study traced per-sample TCR yield variation mainly to small differences in pooled library volumes.

In TCRdb, the RACE reads were re-called with MiXCR into one record per CDR3 protein. This table has fewer than 150,000 distinct CDR3 sequences, around 11% appearing once. Trimming cost V 2 bases and J 12 bases, with 5 bases left between them. The germline gives CDR1 SEHNR, CDR2 FQNEAQ (reference sequence). This CDR3 region has 11 residues. The material sequenced was whole blood, taken in connection with sensitization to the hapten diphenylcyclopropenone (DPC). The sequence came from a woman aged 50 to 60 with alopecia areata. Some clones in this sample may be carry-over from other donors' samples. V gene TRBV7-9 combines with J gene TRBJ1-6, with a tentative D call TRBD1 (5 bases). The CDR3 loop is CASSLQGPLHF. The CDR3 bases are TGTGCCAGCAGCTTACAGGGACCCCTCCACTTT.